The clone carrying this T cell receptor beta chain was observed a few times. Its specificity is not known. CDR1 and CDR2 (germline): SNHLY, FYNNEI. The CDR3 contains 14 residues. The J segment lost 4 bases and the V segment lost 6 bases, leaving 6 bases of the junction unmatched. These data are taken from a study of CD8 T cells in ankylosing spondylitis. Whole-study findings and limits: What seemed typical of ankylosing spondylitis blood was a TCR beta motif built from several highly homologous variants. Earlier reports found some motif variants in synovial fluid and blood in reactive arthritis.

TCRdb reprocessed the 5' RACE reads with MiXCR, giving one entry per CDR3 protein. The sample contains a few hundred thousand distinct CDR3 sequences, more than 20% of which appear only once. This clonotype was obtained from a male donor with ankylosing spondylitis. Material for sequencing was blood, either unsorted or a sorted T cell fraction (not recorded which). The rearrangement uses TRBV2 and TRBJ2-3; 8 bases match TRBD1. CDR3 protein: CASRPGQGPDTQYF. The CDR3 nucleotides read TGTGCCAGCAGGCCAGGACAGGGACCAGATACGCAGTATTTT.